The T cell receptor (beta chain) under discussion was sequenced for a study of response to subunit inactivated influenza vaccine. CDR1 is MGHRA, CDR2 YSYEKL, per germline. J lost 12 bases, V lost 5 bases, and 7 bases had no gene match. This CDR3 has 12 residues. Whole-study findings and limits: With each seasonal influenza vaccination, the authors suggested, few new T cells are recruited.

TCRdb re-called the RT-PCR reads with MiXCR, one entry per CDR3 protein. The data show under 550,000 distinct CDR3 sequences, around 8% seen once. On this clonotype itself: Its antigen is as yet unknown.

Sequenced material: PBMCs from blood, taken around 25 months after vaccination. This clonotype was obtained from a man between 50 and 69 years old who received an inactivated influenza vaccine. The chain recombines TRBV4-1 with TRBJ2-1; 7 bases align to TRBD2. The CDR3: CASSGSGVVQFF. CDR3 sequence (DNA): TGCGCCAGCAGCGGAAGCGGGGTTGTGCAGTTCTTC.